What follows describes a single TCR beta chain. Trimming pared 2 bases from V and 4 bases from J, leaving 12 bases between. Germline assignment: CDR1 GTSNPN and CDR2 SVGIG (reference sequence). The CDR3 covers 14 residues. The method was immunoSEQ multiplex PCR; TCRdb's version includes in-frame clones alone and lacks a portion of them. The table shows 200,000 or so clones, with over 75% occurring only once. The data belong to a study of blood T cell repertoires in COVID-19. The chain carries TRBV30 and TRBJ1-5; tentatively, D is TRBD1 (6 bases). Sequenced material: PBMCs or T cells enriched from blood (not recorded which). This clonotype was obtained from a woman younger than 35 in a cohort exposed to, infected with or recovered from COVID-19 (not recorded which). CDR3 residues: CAWSSPGANQPQHF. CDR3 DNA: TGTGCCTGGAGTTCCCCAGGGGCGAATCAGCCCCAGCATTTT.